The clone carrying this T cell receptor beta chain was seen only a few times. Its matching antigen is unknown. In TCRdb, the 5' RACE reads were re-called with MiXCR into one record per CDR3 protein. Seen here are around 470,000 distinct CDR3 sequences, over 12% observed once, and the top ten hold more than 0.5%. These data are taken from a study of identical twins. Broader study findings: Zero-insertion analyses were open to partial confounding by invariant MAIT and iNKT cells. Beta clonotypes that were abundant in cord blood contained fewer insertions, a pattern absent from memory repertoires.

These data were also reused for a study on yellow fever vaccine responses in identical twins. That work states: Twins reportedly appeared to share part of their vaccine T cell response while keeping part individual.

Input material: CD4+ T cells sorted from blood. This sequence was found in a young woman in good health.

The CDR3 protein is CASSRSGGQLYEQYF. The CDR3 coding sequence is TGCGCCAGCAGTAGGAGCGGGGGCCAATTATACGAGCAGTACTTC. This chain connects TRBV5-1 to TRBJ2-7; 8 bases are shared with TRBD2. Unmatched junction bases numbered 11, after V lost 5 bases and J lost 4 bases. Germline lookup yields CDR1 SGHRS and CDR2 YFSETQ. CDR3 length: 15 residues.